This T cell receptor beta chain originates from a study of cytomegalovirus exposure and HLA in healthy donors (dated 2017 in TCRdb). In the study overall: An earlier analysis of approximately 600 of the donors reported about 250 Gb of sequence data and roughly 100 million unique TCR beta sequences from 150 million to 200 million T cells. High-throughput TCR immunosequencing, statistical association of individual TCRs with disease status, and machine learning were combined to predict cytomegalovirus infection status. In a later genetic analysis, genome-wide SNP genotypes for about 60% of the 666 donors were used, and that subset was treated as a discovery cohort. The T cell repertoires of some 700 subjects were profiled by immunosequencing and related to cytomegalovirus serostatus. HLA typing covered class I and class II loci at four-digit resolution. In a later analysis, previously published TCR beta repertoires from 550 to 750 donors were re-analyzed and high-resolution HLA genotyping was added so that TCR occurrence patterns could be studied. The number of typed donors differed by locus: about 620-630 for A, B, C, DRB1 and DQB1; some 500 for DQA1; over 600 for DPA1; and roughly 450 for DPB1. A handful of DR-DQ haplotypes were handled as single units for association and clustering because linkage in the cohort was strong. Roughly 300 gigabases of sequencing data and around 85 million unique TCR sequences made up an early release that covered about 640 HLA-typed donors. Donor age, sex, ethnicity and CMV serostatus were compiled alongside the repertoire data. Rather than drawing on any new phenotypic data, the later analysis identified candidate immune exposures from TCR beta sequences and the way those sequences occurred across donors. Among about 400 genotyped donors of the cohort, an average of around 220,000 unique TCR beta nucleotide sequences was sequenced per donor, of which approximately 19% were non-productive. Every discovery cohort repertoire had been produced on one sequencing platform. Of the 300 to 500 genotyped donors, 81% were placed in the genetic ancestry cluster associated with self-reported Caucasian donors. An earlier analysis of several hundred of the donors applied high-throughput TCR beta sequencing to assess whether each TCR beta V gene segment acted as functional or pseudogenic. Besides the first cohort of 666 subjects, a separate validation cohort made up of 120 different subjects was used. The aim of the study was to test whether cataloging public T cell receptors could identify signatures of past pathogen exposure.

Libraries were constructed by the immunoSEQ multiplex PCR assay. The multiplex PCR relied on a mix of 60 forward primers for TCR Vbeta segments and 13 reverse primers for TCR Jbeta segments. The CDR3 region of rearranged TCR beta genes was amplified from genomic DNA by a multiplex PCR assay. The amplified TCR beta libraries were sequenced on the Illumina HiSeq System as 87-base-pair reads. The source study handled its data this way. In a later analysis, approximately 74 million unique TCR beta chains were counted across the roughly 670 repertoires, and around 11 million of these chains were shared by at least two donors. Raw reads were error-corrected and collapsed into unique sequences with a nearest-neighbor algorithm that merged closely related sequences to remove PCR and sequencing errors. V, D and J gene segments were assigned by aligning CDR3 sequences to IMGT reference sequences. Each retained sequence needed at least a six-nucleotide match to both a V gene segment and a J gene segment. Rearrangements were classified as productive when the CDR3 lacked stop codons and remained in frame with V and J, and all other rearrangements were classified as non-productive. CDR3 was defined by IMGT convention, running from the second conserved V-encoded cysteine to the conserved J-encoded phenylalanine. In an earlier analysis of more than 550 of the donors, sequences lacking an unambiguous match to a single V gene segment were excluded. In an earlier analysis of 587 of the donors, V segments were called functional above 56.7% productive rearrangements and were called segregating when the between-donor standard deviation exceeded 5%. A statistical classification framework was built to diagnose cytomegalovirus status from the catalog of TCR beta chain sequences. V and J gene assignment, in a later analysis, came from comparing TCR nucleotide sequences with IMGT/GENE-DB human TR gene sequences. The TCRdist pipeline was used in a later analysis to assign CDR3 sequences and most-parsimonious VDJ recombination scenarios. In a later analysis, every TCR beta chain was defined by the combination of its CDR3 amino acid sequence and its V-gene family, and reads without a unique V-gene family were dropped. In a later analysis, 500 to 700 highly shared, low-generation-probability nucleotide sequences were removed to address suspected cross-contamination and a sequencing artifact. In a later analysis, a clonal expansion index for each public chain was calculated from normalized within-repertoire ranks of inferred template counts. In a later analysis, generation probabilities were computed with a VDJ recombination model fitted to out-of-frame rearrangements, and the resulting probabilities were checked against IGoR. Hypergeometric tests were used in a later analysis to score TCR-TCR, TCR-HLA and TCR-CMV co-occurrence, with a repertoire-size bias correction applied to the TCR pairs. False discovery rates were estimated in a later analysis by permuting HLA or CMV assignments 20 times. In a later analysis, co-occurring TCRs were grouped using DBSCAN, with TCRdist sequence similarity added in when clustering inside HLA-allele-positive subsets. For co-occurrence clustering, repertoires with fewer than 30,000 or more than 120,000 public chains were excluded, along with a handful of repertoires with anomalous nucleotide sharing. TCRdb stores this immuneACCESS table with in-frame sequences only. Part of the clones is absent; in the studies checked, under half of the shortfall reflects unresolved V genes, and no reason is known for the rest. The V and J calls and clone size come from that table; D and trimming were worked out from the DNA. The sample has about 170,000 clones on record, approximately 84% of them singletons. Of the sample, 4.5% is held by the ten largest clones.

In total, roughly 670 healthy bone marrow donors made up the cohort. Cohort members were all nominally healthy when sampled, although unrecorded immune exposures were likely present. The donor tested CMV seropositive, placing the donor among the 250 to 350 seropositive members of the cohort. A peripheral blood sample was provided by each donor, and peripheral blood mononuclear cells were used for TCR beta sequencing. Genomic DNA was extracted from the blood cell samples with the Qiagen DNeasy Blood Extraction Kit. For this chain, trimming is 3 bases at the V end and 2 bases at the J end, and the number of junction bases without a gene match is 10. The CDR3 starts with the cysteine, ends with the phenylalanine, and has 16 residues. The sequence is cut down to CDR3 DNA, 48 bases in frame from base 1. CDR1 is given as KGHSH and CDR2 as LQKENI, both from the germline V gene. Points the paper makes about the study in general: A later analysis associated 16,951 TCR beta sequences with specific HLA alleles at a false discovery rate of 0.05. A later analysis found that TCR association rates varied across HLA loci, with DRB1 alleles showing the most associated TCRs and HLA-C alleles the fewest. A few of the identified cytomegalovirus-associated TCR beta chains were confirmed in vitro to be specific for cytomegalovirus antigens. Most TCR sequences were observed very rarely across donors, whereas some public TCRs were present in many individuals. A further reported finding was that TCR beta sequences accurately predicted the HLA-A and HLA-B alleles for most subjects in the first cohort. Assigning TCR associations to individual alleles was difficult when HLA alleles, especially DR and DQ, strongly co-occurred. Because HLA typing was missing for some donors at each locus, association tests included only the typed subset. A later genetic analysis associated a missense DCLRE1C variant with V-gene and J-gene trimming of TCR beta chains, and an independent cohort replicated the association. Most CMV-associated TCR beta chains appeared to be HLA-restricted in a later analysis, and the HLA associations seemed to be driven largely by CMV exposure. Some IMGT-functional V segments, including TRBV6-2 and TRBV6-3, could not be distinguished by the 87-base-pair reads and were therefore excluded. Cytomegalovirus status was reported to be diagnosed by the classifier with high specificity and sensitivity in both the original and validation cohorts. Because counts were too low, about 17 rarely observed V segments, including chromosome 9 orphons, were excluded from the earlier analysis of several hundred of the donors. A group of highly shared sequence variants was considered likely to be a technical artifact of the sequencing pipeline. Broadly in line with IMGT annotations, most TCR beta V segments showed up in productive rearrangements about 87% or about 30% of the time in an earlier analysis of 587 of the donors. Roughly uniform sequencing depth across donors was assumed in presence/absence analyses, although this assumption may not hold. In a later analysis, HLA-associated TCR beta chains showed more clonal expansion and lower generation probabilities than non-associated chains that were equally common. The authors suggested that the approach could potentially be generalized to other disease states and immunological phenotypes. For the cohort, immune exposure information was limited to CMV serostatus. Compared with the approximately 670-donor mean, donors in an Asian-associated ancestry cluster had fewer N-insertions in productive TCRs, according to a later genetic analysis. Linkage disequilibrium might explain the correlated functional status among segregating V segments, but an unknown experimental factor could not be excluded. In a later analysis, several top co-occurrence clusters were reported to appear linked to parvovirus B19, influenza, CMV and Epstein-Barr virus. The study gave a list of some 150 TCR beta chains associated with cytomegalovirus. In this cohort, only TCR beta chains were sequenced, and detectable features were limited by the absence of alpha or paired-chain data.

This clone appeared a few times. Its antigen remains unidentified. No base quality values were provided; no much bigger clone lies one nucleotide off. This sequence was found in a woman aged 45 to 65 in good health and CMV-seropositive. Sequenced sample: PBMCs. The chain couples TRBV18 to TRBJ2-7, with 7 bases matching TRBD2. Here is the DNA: TGTGCCAGCTCACCTTTCGGGGCGGGAGTGCCCTACGAGCAGTACTTC. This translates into CASSPFGAGVPYEQYF.